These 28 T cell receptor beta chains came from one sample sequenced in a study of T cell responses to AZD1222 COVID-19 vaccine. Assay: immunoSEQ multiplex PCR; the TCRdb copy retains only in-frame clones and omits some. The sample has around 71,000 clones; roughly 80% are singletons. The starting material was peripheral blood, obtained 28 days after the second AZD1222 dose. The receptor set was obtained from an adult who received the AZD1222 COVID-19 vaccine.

The CDR3 protein is CASSRTGGVSNSPLHF. The CDR3 DNA sequence: TGTGCCAGCAGTCGGACAGGGGGAGTAAGCAATTCACCCCTCCACTTT. This sequence joins TRBV27 and TRBJ1-6, with TRBD1 matching 10 bases. This CDR3 region has 16 residues. The V gene's germline CDR1 is MNHEY and CDR2 SMNVEV (reference sequence). The J segment lost 7 bases and the V segment lost 5 bases, leaving 8 bases of the junction unmatched.

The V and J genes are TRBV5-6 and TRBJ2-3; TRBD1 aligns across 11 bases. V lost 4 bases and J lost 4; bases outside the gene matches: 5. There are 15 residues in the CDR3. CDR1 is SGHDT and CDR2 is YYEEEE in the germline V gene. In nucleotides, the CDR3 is TGTGCCAGCAGCAACCGGGACAGGGGGTCAGATACGCAGTATTTT. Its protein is CASSNRDRGSDTQYF.

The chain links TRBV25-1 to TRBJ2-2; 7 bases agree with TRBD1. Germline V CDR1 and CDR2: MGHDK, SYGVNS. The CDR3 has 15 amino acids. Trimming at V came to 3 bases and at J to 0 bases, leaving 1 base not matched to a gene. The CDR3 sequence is CASSDGTANTGELFF. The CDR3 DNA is TGTGCCAGCAGTGACGGGACAGCGAACACCGGGGAGCTGTTTTTT.

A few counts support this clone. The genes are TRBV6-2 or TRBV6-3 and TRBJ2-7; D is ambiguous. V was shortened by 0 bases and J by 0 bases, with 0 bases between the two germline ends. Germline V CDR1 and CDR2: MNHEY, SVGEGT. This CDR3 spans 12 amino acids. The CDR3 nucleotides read TGTGCCAGCAGTTACTCCTCCTACGAGCAGTACTTC. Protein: CASSYSSYEQYF.

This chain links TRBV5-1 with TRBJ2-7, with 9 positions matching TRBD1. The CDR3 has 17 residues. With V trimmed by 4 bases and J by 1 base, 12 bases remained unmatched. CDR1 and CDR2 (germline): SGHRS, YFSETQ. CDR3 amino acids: CASSPAPPGQGSYEQYF. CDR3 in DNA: TGCGCCAGCAGCCCCGCGCCTCCGGGACAGGGTTCCTACGAGCAGTACTTC. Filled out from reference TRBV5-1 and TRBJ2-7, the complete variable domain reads KAGVTQTPRYLIKTRGQQVTLSCSPISGHRSVSWYQQTPGQGLQFLFEYFSETQRNKGNFPGRFSGRQFSNSRSEMNVSTLELGDSALYLCASSPAPPGQGSYEQYFGPGTRLTVT.

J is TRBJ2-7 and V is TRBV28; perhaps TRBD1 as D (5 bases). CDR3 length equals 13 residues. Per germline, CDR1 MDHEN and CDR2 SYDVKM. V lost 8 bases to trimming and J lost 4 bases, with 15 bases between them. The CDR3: CASCGQPVYEQYF. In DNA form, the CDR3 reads TGTGCCAGCTGTGGACAACCCGTTTACGAGCAGTACTTC.

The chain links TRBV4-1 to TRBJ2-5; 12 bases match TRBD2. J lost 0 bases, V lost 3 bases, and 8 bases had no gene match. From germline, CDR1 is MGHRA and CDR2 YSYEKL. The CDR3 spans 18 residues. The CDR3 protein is CASSHRTSGDEDQETQYF. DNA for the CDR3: TGCGCCAGCAGCCACCGGACTAGCGGGGATGAAGACCAAGAGACCCAGTACTTC.

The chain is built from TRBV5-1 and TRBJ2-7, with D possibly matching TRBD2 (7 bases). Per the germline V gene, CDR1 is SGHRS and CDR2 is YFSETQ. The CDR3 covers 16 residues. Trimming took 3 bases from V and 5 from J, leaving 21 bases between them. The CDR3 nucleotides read TGCGCCAGCAGCTCTTCAGGGACACCCGGGGGGAACGAGCAGTACTTC. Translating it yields CASSSSGTPGGNEQYF.

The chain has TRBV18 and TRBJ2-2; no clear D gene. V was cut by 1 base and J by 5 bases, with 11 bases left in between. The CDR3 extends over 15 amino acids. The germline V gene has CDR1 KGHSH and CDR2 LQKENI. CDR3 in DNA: TGTGCCAGCTCACCACGGGCCGGTGGGACCGGGGAGCTGTTTTTT. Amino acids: CASSPRAGGTGELFF.

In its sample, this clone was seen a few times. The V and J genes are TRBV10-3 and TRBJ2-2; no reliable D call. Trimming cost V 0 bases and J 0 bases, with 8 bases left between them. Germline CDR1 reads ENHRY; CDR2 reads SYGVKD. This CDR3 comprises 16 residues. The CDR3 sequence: CAISESPPTNTGELFF. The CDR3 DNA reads TGTGCCATCAGTGAGTCTCCCCCAACGAACACCGGGGAGCTGTTTTTT.

As DNA, the CDR3 is TGTGCCAGCAGTGAGACGGGACCTAATTCACCCCTCCACTTT. Translation gives CASSETGPNSPLHF. This rearrangement joins TRBV2 to TRBJ1-6, with D tentatively TRBD1 (5 bases). The CDR3 loop spans 14 amino acids. Germline V gene data show CDR1 as SNHLY and CDR2 as FYNNEI. Trimming took off 3 bases at V and 6 bases at J, with 9 bases between the two ends.

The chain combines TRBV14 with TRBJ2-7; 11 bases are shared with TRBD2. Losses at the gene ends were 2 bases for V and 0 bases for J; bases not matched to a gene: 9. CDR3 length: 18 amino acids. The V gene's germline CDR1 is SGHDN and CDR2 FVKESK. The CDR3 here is CASSQSSGGLILSYEQYF. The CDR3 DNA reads TGTGCCAGCAGCCAATCTAGCGGGGGGCTAATCCTCTCCTACGAGCAGTACTTC.

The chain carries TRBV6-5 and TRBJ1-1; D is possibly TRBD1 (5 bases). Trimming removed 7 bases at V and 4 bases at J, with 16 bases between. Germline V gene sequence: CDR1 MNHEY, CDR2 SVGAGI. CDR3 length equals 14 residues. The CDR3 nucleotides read TGTGCCAGCAAGGACACCGGAGGAATCACTGAAGCTTTCTTT. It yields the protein CASKDTGGITEAFF.

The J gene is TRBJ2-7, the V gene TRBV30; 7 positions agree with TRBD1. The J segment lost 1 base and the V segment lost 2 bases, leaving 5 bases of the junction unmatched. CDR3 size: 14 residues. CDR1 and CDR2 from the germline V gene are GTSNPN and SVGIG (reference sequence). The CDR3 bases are TGTGCCTGGAGTAACGCCAGGGGGTCCTACGAGCAGTACTTC. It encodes CAWSNARGSYEQYF.

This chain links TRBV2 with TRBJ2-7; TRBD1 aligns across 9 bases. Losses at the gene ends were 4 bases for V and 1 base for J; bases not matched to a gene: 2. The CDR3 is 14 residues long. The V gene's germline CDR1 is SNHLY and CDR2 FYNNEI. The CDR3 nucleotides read TGTGCCAGCAGTGGGGACAGGGCGTCCTACGAGCAGTACTTC. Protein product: CASSGDRASYEQYF. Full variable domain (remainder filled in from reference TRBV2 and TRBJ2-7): EPEVTQTPSHQVTQMGQEVILRCVPISNHLYFYWYRQILGQKVEFLVSFYNNEISEKSEIFDDQFSVERPDGSNFTLKIRSTKLEDSAMYFCASSGDRASYEQYFGPGTRLTVT.

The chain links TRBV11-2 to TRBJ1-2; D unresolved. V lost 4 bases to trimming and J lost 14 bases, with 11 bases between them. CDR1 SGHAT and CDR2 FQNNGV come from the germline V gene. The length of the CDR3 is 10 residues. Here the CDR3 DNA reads TGTGCCAGCAGCTCGGACGGAAGGACCTTC. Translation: CASSSDGRTF.

This chain's CDR3 is CASSYRQDSNQPQHF. The CDR3 DNA reads TGTGCCAGCAGTTACCGTCAGGATAGCAATCAGCCCCAGCATTTT. This chain connects TRBV6-5 to TRBJ1-5; D uncertain. This CDR3 spans 15 amino acids. Germline V gene sequence: CDR1 MNHEY, CDR2 SVGAGI. V was clipped by 2 bases and J by 0 bases, with 8 bases between them.

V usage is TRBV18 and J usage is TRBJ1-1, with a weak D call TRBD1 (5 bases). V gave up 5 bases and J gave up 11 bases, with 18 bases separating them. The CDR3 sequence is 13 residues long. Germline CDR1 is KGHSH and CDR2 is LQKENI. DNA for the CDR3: TGTGCCAGCTCATCAGGTTTGGGGGGTGACGCTTTCTTT. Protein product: CASSSGLGGDAFF.

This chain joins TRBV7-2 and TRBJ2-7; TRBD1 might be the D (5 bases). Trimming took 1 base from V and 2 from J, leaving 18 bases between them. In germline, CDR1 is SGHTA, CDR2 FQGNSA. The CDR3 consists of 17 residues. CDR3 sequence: CASSLDRKAGITYEQYF. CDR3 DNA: TGTGCCAGCAGCTTAGACCGGAAAGCAGGGATAACCTACGAGCAGTACTTC.

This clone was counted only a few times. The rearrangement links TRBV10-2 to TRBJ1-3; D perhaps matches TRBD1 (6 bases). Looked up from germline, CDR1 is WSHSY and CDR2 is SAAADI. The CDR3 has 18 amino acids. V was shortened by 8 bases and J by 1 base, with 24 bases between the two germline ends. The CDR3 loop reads CASWGAGQYAGSGNTIYF. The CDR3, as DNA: TGCGCCAGCTGGGGGGCAGGCCAATACGCAGGATCTGGAAACACCATATATTTT.

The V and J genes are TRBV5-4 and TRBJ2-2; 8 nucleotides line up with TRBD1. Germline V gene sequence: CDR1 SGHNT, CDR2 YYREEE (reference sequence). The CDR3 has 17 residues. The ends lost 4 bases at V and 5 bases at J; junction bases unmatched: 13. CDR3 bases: TGTGCCAGCAGCACTAACCAGGGGGCGGAGGGAACCGGGGAGCTGTTTTTT. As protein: CASSTNQGAEGTGELFF.

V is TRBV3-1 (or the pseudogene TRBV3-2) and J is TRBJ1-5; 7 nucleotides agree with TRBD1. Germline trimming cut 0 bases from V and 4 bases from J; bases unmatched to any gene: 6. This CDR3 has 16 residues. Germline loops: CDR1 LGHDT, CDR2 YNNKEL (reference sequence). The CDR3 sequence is CASSQETGIPNQPQHF. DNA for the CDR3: TGTGCCAGCAGCCAAGAGACAGGGATTCCAAATCAGCCCCAGCATTTT.

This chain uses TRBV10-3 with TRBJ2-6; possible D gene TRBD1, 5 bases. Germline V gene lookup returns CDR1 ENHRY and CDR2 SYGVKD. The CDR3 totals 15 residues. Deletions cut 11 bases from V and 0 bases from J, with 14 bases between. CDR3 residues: CAAADSRSGANVLTF. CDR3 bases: TGTGCCGCTGCAGACAGCCGCTCTGGGGCCAACGTCCTGACTTTC.

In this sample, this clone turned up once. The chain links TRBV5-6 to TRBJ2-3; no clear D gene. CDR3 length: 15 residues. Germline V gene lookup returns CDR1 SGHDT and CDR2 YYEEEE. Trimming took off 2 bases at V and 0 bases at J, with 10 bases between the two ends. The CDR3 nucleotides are TGTGCCAGCAGCTTTTTGAGTAGTAGCACAGATACGCAGTATTTT. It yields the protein CASSFLSSSTDTQYF.

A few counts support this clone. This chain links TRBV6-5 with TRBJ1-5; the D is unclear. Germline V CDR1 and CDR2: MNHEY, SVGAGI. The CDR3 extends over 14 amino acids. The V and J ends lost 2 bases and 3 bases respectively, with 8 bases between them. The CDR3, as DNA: TGTGCCAGCAGTTACCCGGGAACCAATCAGCCCCAGCATTTT. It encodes CASSYPGTNQPQHF.

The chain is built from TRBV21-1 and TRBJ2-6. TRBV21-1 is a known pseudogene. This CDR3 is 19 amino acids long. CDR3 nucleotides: TGTGCCAGCAGCAAAACGGGTTGGGCTCCAGCTACTGGGGCCAACGTCCTGACTTTC. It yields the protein CASSKTGWAPATGANVLTF.

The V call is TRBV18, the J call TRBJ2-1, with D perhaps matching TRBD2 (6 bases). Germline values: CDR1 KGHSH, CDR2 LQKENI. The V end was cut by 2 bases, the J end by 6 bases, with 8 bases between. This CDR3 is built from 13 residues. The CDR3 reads CASSPGEVNEQFF. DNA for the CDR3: TGTGCCAGCTCACCAGGGGAGGTCAATGAGCAGTTCTTC.

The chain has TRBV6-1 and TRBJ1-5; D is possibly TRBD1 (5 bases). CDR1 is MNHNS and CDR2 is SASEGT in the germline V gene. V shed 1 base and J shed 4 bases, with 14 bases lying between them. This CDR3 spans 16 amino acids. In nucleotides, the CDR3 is TGTGCCAGCAGTGAAGTAGCGGGGGGAGGGAATCAGCCCCAGCATTTT. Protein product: CASSEVAGGGNQPQHF.